This T cell receptor beta chain originates from a study of blood T cells in healthy people across ages. Whole-study context: About one barcoded TCR beta cDNA was captured per two T cells.

CDR3 length: 14 residues. Germline-derived CDR1 and CDR2 are MGHRA and YSYEKL. Trimming at V came to 2 bases and at J to 5 bases, leaving 4 bases not matched to a gene. Whole-study findings and limits: The long-lived group displayed more naive CD4+ cells, plus higher diversity, than the aged donors did. In these data, TCR beta diversity tracked strongly with naive T cell percentage.

A word on this clonotype: Antigen specificity is unknown.

A second PCR of about 7 to 12 cycles used a sample-barcoded 5' primer and a J-beta primer mix. Each CDR3 protein is one row after TCRdb ran MiXCR on the 5' RACE reads. The sample lists roughly 650,000 distinct CDR3 sequences, about 34% occurring once. The receptor comes from an elderly woman in good health. The sample consisted of blood. This sequence joins TRBV4-1 and TRBJ2-7, with 9 bases lining up with TRBD1. This chain's CDR3 is CASSQTGTGHEQYF. The CDR3 nucleotides are TGCGCCAGCAGCCAAACCGGGACAGGGCACGAGCAGTACTTC.